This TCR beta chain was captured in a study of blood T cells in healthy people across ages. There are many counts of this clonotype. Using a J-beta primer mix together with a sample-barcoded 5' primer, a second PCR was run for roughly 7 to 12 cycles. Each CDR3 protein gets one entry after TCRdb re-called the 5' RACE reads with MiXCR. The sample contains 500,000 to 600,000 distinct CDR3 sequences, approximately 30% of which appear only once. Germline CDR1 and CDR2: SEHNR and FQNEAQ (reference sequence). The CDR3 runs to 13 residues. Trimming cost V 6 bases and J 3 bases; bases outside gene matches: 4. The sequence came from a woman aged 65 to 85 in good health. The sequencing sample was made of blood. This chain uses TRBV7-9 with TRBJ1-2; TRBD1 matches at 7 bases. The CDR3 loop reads CASSSTGYYGYTF. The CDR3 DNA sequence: TGTGCCAGCAGTTCGACAGGGTACTATGGCTACACCTTC. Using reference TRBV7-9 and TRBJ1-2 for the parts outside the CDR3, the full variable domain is DTGVSQNPRHKITKRGQNVTFRCDPISEHNRLYWYRQTLGQGPEFLTYFQNEAQLEKSRLLSDRFSAERPKGSFSTLEIQRTEQGDSAMYLCASSSTGYYGYTFGSGTRLTVV.